A single sample gave rise to the 13 T cell receptor beta chains below, sequenced in a study of T-cell reconstitution after alpha-beta-depleted transplantation in children. Unique molecular identifiers were used to barcode this TCRbeta library. Using its own MiXCR run on the PCR reads, TCRdb lists one record per CDR3 protein. The table records more than 85,000 distinct CDR3 sequences, 6% to 9% of them present only once. The input for sequencing was PBMCs, taken before TCRalphabeta/CD19-depleted stem cell transplant. These receptors were collected from a boy aged 2 to 10 with acute lymphoblastic leukemia, due to receive a stem cell transplant.

The rearrangement joins TRBV20-1 to TRBJ1-4; 8 bases map to TRBD1. Trimming at V came to 3 bases and at J to 4 bases, leaving 4 bases not matched to a gene. The CDR3 covers 14 residues. From germline, CDR1 is DFQATT and CDR2 SNEGSKA (reference sequence). CDR3 nucleotides: TGCAGTGCTAGGGACAGGGAATTTAATGAAAAACTGTTTTTT. This codes for CSARDREFNEKLFF.

This clonotype occurred many times. This chain joins TRBV5-6 and TRBJ1-1, with no clear D. CDR3 length: 15 amino acids. V was clipped by 2 bases and J by 2 bases, with 13 bases between them. Germline lookup yields CDR1 SGHDT and CDR2 YYEEEE. The CDR3 sequence: CASSFLARRNTEAFF. The CDR3 DNA is TGTGCCAGCAGCTTCTTGGCGAGGAGAAACACTGAAGCTTTCTTT.

The gene calls are TRBV29-1 and TRBJ1-3, with D hard to call. The V and J ends lost 5 bases and 0 bases respectively, with 8 bases between them. This CDR3 contains 13 residues. Looked up from germline, CDR1 is SQVTM and CDR2 is ANQGSEA. The CDR3 is CSVRQSSGNTIYF. CDR3 in DNA: TGCAGCGTTCGACAATCCTCTGGAAACACCATATATTTT.

This clonotype appeared a few times. The CDR3 DNA reads as TGTGCCAGCAGTTTCGCCGGACAGTTATATGGCTACACCTTC. Encoded protein: CASSFAGQLYGYTF. The chain combines TRBV27 with TRBJ1-2, with D perhaps TRBD1 (6 bases). The V and J ends lost 3 bases and 5 bases respectively, with 13 bases between them. Looked up from germline, CDR1 is MNHEY and CDR2 is SMNVEV (reference sequence). The CDR3 extends over 14 amino acids.

Only a few counts were recorded for this clonotype. The rearrangement links TRBV6-5 to TRBJ1-2, with a weak D call TRBD1 (5 bases). Deletions cut 6 bases from V and 5 bases from J, with 10 bases between. The germline gives CDR1 MNHEY, CDR2 SVGAGI. There are 12 residues in the CDR3. CDR3 nucleotides: TGTGCCAGCAGCCGGGCAGGGTATGGCTACACCTTC. Translating gives CASSRAGYGYTF.

The rearrangement joins TRBV18 to TRBJ1-5, with D possibly being TRBD1 (6 bases). Germline V gene sequence: CDR1 KGHSH, CDR2 LQKENI. V was pared by 6 bases and J by 4 bases, with 16 bases between. This CDR3 region has 15 residues. The CDR3 spells CASSLTGQPNQPQHF. CDR3 DNA sequence: TGTGCCAGCTCTCTCACCGGACAGCCAAATCAGCCCCAGCATTTT. The full variable domain, completed using reference TRBV18 and TRBJ1-5, is NAGVMQNPRHLVRRRGQEARLRCSPMKGHSHVYWYRQLPEEGLKFMVYLQKENIIDESGMPKERFSAEFPKEGPSILRIQQVVRGDSAAYFCASSLTGQPNQPQHFGDGTRLSIL.

Many counts were recorded for this clonotype. The chain is built from TRBV15 and TRBJ1-4; D call uncertain. The V end lost 0 bases, the J end lost 8 bases, and 7 bases lay between the germline ends. From germline, CDR1 is LNHNV and CDR2 YYDKDF (reference sequence). The CDR3 extends over 13 amino acids. The CDR3 DNA reads TGTGCCACCAGCAGAGAAGGTGTGGAAAAACTGTTTTTT. Translating it yields CATSREGVEKLFF.

The chain employs TRBV6-5 and TRBJ1-2; D may be TRBD1 (5 bases). Germline CDR1 and CDR2: MNHEY and SVGAGI. The CDR3 length is 15 residues. The V and J ends lost 0 bases and 4 bases respectively, with 12 bases between them. The CDR3 spells CASSYSGGYTYGYTF. CDR3 coding DNA: TGTGCCAGCAGTTACTCGGGGGGTTATACCTATGGCTACACCTTC.

This clonotype was detected a few times. The chain has TRBV28 and TRBJ2-2; 8 bases fit TRBD1. Unmatched junction bases numbered 6, after V lost 6 bases and J lost 3 bases. Germline V gene lookup returns CDR1 MDHEN and CDR2 SYDVKM. The CDR3 sequence is 15 residues long. The CDR3 here is CASSPGGHYTGELFF. In nucleotides, the CDR3 is TGTGCCAGCAGCCCAGGGGGCCATTACACCGGGGAGCTGTTTTTT.

This clonotype has ten or more counts. The gene calls are TRBV9 and TRBJ2-1, with D hard to call. The CDR3 runs 12 residues. Germline assignment: CDR1 SGDLS and CDR2 YYNGEE. The ends were cut back, 0 bases at V and 5 bases at J, with 3 bases in the middle. CDR3 amino acids: CASSVGDNEQFF. In DNA, the CDR3 is TGTGCCAGCAGCGTAGGGGACAATGAGCAGTTCTTC.

This clonotype was recorded at least ten times. V usage is TRBV9 and J usage is TRBJ2-3; D remains unclear. V was pared by 5 bases and J by 2 bases, with 12 bases between. This CDR3 spans 14 amino acids. Germline CDR1 is SGDLS and CDR2 is YYNGEE. The DNA for the CDR3 is TGTGCCAGCAGGTCTGGTTGGGCCACAGATACGCAGTATTTT. It encodes CASRSGWATDTQYF.

This clonotype was picked up many times. The chain carries TRBV5-1 and TRBJ1-1, with a possible D match to TRBD1 (6 bases). This CDR3 spans 14 amino acids. Between the trimmed V and J ends, which lost 3 bases and 6 bases, there was a span of 15 bases. Germline CDR1 SGHRS, CDR2 YFSETQ. The CDR3 region is CASSWGGHRAEAFF. CDR3 DNA sequence: TGCGCCAGCAGCTGGGGTGGGCACAGGGCTGAAGCTTTCTTT. Using reference TRBV5-1 and TRBJ1-1 for the parts outside the CDR3, the full variable domain is KAGVTQTPRYLIKTRGQQVTLSCSPISGHRSVSWYQQTPGQGLQFLFEYFSETQRNKGNFPGRFSGRQFSNSRSEMNVSTLELGDSALYLCASSWGGHRAEAFFGQGTRLTVV.

Many counts were recorded for this clonotype. The V call is TRBV3-1, the J call TRBJ2-1; TRBD2 matches at 8 bases. This CDR3 region has 16 residues. CDR1 is LGHDT and CDR2 is YNNKEL in the germline V gene (reference sequence). V lost 0 bases, J lost 9 bases, and 10 bases stayed unmatched. CDR3 sequence reads: CASSQDGGAGAGEQFF. Written as DNA, the CDR3 is TGTGCCAGCAGCCAAGACGGGGGGGCCGGGGCGGGTGAGCAGTTCTTC.